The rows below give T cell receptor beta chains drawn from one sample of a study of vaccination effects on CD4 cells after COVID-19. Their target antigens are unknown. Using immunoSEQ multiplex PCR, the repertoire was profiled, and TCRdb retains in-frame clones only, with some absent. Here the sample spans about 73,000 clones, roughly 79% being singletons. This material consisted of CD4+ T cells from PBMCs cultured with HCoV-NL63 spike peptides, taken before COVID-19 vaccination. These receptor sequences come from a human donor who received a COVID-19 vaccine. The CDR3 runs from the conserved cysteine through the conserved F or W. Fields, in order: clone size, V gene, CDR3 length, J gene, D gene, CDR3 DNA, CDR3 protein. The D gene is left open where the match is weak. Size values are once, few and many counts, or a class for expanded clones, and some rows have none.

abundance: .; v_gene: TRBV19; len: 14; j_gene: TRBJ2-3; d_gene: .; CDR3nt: TGTGCCAGTAGGGAACAGACAGATACAGATACGCAGTATTTT; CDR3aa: CASREQTDTDTQYF
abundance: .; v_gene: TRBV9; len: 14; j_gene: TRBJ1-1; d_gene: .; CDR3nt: TGTGCCAGCAGCGTAGGCAGGGGCGACACTGAAGCTTTCTTT; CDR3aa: CASSVGRGDTEAFF
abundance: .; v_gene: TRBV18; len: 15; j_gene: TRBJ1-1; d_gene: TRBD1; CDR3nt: TGTGCCAGCTCACCATCGTATGCAGGGGGAACTGAAGCTTTCTTT; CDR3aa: CASSPSYAGGTEAFF
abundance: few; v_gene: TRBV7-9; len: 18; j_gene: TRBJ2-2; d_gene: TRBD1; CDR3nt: TGTGCCAGCAGCATTATACTCGCCCGGGACAGGCACACCGGGGAGCTGTTTTTT; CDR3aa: CASSIILARDRHTGELFF
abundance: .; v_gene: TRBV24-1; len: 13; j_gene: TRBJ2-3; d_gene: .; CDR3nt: TGTGCCACCTTGGGGGAGTCCACAGATACGCAGTATTTT; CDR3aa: CATLGESTDTQYF
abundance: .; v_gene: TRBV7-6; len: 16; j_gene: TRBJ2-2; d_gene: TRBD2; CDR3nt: TGTGCCAGCAGCCTGCGACTAGCGGTGAACACCGGGGAGCTGTTTTTT; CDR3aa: CASSLRLAVNTGELFF
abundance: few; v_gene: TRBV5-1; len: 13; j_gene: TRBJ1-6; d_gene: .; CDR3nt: TGCGCCAGCAGCCTAAACTATAATTCACCCCTCCACTTT; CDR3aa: CASSLNYNSPLHF
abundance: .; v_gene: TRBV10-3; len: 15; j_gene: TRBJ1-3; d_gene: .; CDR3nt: TGTGCCATCAGCGGCCCCCGAGGCTCTGGAAACACCATATATTTT; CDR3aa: CAISGPRGSGNTIYF
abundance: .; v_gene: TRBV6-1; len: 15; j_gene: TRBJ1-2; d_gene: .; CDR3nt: TGTGCCAGCAGTGAAAGTGGCAAAGGGGCGGGAGGCTACACCTTC; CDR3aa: CASSESGKGAGGYTF
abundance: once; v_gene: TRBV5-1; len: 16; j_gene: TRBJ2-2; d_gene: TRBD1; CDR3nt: TGCGCCAGCAGCCCGGGACAGACTCAGAACACCGGGGAGCTGTTTTTT; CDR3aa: CASSPGQTQNTGELFF
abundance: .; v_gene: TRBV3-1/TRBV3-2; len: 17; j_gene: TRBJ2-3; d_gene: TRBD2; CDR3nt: TGTGCCAGCAGCCCGCGGAGGAGCGGGGAGGCCGGAGATACGCAGTATTTT; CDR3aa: CASSPRRSGEAGDTQYF
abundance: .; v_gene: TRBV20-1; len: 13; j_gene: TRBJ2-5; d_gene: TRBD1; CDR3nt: TGCAGTGCTAGTGGCAGGGGGCAAGAGACCCAGTACTTC; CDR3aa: CSASGRGQETQYF
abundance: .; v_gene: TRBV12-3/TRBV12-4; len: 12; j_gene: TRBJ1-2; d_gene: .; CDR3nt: TGTGCCAGCAGTTTGGGATACTATGGCTACACCTTC; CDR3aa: CASSLGYYGYTF
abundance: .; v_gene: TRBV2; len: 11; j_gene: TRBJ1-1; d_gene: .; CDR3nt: TGTGCCAGCAGAATGAACACTGAAGCTTTCTTT; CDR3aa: CASRMNTEAFF
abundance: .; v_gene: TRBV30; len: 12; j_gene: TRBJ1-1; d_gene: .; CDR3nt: TGTGCCTGGAGTGTGTTTGAGAGGGAAGCTTTCTTT; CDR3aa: CAWSVFEREAFF
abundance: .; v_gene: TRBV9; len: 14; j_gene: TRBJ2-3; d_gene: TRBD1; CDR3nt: TGTGCCAGCAGCGTACAGGGGGCCCCAGATACGCAGTATTTT; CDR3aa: CASSVQGAPDTQYF
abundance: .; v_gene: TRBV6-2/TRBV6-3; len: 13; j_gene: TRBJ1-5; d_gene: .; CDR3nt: TGTGCCAGCAGTTACCCCGCCGCGGATCCCCAGCATTTT; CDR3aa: CASSYPAADPQHF
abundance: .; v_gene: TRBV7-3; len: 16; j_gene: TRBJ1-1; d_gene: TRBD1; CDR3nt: TGTGCCAGCAGCAACCGGGACAGGGATTTGAACACTGAAGCTTTCTTT; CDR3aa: CASSNRDRDLNTEAFF
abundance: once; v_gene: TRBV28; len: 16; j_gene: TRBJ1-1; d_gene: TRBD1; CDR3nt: TGTGCCAGCAGGTTCACTCGACAGGGCCCCCGAGGGGAAGCTTTCTTT; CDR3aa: CASRFTRQGPRGEAFF
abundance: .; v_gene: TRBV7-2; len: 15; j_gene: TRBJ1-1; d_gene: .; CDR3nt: TGTGCCAGCAGCTTGCAGGGGCAAGGGAACACTGAAGCTTTCTTT; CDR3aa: CASSLQGQGNTEAFF
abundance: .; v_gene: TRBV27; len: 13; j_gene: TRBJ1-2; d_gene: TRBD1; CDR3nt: TGTGCCAGCAGTCCGACAGGGACCTATGGCTACACCTTC; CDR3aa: CASSPTGTYGYTF
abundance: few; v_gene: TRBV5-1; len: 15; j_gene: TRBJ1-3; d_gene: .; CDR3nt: TGCGCCAGCAGCTTTACACCGGGGGAAGGAAACACCATATATTTT; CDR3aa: CASSFTPGEGNTIYF
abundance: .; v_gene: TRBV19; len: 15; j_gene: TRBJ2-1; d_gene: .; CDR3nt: TGTGCCAGTAGTATAGTGGGGGGGGCGCGATGGGAGCAGTTCTTC; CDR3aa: CASSIVGGARWEQFF
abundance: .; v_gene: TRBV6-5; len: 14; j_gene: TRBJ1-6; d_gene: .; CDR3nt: TGTGCCAGCAGGAGGGGCTCCTATAATTCACCCCTCCACTTT; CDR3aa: CASRRGSYNSPLHF
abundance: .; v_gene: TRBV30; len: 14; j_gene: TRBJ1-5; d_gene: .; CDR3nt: TGTGCCTGGAGTAGTCCCGGGTACAATCAGCCCCAGCATTTT; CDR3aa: CAWSSPGYNQPQHF
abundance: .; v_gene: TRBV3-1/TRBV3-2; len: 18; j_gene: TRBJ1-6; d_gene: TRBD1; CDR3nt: TGTGCCAGCAGCCAAGATGGACAGGCGAACTCCTATAATTCACCCCTCCACTTT; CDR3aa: CASSQDGQANSYNSPLHF
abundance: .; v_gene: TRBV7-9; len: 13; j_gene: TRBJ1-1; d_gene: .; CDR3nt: TGTGCCAGTCGGCCCCGAGGAAGCACTGAAGCTTTCTTT; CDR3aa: CASRPRGSTEAFF
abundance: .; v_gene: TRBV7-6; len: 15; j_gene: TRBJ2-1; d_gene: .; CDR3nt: TGTGCCAGCAGCGGCCGGGAATGGTACGGCAATGAGCAGTTCTTC; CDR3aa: CASSGREWYGNEQFF
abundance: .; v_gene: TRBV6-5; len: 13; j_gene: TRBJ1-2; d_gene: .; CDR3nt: TGTGCCAGCAGTTCCCGACAGAACTATGGCTACACCTTC; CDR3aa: CASSSRQNYGYTF
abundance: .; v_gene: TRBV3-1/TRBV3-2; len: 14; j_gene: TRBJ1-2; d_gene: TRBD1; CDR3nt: TGTGCCAGCAGCCACCCGGACAGGGGAAGTGGCTACACCTTC; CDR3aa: CASSHPDRGSGYTF
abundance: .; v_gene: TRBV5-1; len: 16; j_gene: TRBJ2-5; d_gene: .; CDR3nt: TGCGCCAGCAGCTTACCTCCAGGGGGGCGGCAAGAGACCCAGTACTTC; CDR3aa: CASSLPPGGRQETQYF
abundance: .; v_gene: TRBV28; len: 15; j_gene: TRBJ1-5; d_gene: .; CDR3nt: TGTGCCAGCAGTTTTTCAAGACAGAGCAATCAGCCCCAGCATTTT; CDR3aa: CASSFSRQSNQPQHF
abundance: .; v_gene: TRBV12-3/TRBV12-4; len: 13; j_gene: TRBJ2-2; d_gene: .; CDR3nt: TGTGCCAGCAGTCGGAACAGGGCCGGGGAGCTGTTTTTT; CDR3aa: CASSRNRAGELFF
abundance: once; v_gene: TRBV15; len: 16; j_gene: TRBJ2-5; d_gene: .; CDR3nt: TGTGCCACCAGCAGAGGTTATACGGATTCTCGGGAGACCCAGTACTTC; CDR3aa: CATSRGYTDSRETQYF
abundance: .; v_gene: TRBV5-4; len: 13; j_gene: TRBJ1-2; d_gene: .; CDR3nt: TGTGCCAGCAGCCAGGACAGCGACTATGGCTACACCTTC; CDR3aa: CASSQDSDYGYTF
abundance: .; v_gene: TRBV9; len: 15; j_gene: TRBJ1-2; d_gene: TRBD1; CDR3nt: TGTGCCAGCAGCTATGCACCGGGACAGGGTTATGGCTACACCTTC; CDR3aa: CASSYAPGQGYGYTF
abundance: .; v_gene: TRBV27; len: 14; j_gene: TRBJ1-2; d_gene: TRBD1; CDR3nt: TGTGCCAGCAGTTTACAGGGGGCATCGTATGGCTACACCTTC; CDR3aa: CASSLQGASYGYTF
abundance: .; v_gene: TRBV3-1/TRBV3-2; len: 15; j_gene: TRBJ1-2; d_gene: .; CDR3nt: TGTGCCAGCAGCCAAGATATTCTTCCCGTTGGTGGCTACACCTTC; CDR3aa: CASSQDILPVGGYTF
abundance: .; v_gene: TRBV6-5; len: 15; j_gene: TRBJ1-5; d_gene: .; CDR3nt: TGTGCCAGCAGTTACTCGGGCGGGAGCAATCAGCCCCAGCATTTT; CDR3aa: CASSYSGGSNQPQHF